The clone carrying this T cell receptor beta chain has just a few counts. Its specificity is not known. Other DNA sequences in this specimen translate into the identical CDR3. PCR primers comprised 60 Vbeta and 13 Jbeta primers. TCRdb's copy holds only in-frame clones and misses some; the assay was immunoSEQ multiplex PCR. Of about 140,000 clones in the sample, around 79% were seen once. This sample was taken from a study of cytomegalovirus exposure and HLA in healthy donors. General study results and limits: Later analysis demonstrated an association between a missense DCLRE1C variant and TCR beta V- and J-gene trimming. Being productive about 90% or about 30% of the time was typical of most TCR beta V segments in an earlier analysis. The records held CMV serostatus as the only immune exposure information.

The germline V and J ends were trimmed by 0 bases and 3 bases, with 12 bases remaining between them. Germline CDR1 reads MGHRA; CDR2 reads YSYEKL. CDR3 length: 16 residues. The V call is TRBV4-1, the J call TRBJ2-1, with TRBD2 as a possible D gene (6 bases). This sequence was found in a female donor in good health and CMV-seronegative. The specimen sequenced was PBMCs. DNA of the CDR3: TGCGCCAGCAGCCAAGATCGGGGGACGGGCTACAATGAGCAGTTCTTC. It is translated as CASSQDRGTGYNEQFF.